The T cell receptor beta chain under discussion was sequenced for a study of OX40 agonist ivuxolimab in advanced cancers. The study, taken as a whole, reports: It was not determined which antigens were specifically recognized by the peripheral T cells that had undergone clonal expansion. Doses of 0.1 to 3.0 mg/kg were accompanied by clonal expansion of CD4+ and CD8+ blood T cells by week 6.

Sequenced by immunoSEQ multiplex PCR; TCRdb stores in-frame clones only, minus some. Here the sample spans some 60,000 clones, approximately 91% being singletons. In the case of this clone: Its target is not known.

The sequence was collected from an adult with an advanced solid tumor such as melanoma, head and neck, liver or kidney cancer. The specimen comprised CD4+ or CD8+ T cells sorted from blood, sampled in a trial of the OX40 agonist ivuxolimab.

CDR3 sequence reads: CASSQGSKDTQYF. CDR3 nucleotides: TGCGCCAGCAGCCAGGGATCAAAAGATACGCAGTATTTT. The chain recombines TRBV5-1 with TRBJ2-3, with TRBD1 as a possible D gene (5 bases). Trimming pared 4 bases from V and 5 bases from J, leaving 11 bases between. Germline values: CDR1 SGHRS, CDR2 YFSETQ. The CDR3 runs to 13 residues.